The TCR beta chain described here comes from a study of T cell responses to AZD1222 COVID-19 vaccine (dated by TCRdb to about 2021). With respect to the entire study: AZD1222 recipients with second doses at about 4 weeks or about 12 weeks were pooled, because spike-specific TCR depth and breadth did not differ between schedules. A total of approximately 240 trial participants underwent TCR sequencing, of whom around 200 received two doses of AZD1222 and around 26 received two doses of the MenACWY control vaccine. Trial participants were enrolled by age into 18-55, 56-69 and 70-plus year subgroups, with 148, 28 and 57 TCR-sequenced participants respectively. The paper as a whole reports these results and caveats: Reportedly, close to half of the unique spike-specific TCRs recognized epitopes lying outside the regions that are mutated in the B.1.351 and B.1.1.7 variants. A significant rise in spike-specific TCR breadth and depth was observed after two AZD1222 doses relative to day 0 and relative to MenACWY recipients. Most participants were white British and females outnumbered males, and the authors suggested that clonal diversity may have been underestimated. Because no day 14 peak-response samples were available, repertoires were characterized only after the peak T cell response. CD4 TCRs associated with the vaccine covered the entire spike protein, and the dominant responses were in regions 160-218 and 743-854. In the small 56-69-year group, the increase in depth fell short of significance, most likely because of low power. Conclusions about previously exposed vaccinees were limited because only six AZD1222 recipients were SARS-CoV-2 seropositive at baseline.

The time point label, as the study defines it: baseline before first vaccination. Samples from vaccinated people were obtained from the UK trials COV001 and COV002, which included a single-blind randomized controlled phase 2/3 trial of AZD1222 (ChAdOx1 nCoV-19) in healthy adults. For TCRbeta chain sequencing, PBMC samples were collected from trial participants at day 0 and at day 28 after the second dose. A remark on this clone: The clone's antigen remains unknown. Per-base qualities were not stored, and no clone one base away is much larger.

V is pared back by 0 bases and J by 9 bases, with 17 bases lying between the germline termini. CDR1 is given as LGHDT and CDR2 as YNNKEL, both from the germline V gene (reference sequence). Including the terminal cysteine and phenylalanine, the CDR3 comprises 15 residues. The read is trimmed to its CDR3 DNA, 45 bases read in frame from base 1. The CDR3 regions of human TCRbeta chains were analyzed by immunosequencing. As for the authors' bioinformatics: Repertoire TCRs were matched against a reference library of SARS-CoV-2-specific TCRs generated with the MIRA antigen-specificity platform. Breadth was defined as the fraction of unique TCRs that were SARS-CoV-2-associated, and depth was defined as the fraction of total T cells that were SARS-CoV-2-associated. Using the MIRA data, each spike-specific TCR was assigned both to the spike region to which the TCR was reactive and to a CD4 or CD8 class. Log10-transformed breadth and depth values were compared by one-way ANOVA with Sidak's multiple comparisons tests. Imported from immuneACCESS, the table was reduced by TCRdb to in-frame sequences with V and J called. These copies leave out some clones; in studies compared against another copy, an unresolved V gene accounts for under half, and the cause of the remainder is not known. The V and J calls and clone size were taken over from that table, and D and trimming were inferred from the DNA. Counted in this sample were 150,000 to 200,000 clones; 93% of them appeared once. Around 4% of the sample rests with the top ten.

This receptor was taken from an adult in good health. The sequence is built from TRBV3-1 (or the pseudogene TRBV3-2) and TRBJ2-5; a tentative D call is TRBD2 (6 bases match). The sample here was peripheral blood, taken on day 0 of AZD1222 vaccination. The nucleotide sequence reads as follows: TGTGCCAGCAGCCAAGAGGGGACTCCGCTTAGGTCCCAGTACTTC. Translated, it gives CASSQEGTPLRSQYF.